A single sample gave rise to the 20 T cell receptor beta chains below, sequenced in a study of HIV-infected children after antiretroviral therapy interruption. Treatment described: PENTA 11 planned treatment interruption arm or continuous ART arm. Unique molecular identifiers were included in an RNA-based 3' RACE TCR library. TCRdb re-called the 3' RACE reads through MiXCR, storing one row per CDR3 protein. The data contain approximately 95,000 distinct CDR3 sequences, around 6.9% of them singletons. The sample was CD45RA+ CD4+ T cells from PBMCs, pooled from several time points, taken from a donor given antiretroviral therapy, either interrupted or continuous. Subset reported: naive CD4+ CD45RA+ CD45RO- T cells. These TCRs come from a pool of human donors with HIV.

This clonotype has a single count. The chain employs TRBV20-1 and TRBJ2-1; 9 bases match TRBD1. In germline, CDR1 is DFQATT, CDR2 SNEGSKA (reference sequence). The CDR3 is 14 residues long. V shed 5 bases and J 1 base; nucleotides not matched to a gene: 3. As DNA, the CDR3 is TGCAGTGCTTACAGGGGGCGTTCCTACAATGAGCAGTTCTTC. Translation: CSAYRGRSYNEQFF.

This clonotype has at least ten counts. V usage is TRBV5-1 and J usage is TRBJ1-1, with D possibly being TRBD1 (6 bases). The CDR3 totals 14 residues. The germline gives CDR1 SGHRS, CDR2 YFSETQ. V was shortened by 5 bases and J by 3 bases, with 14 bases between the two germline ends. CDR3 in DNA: TGCGCCAGCAGAAATCACAGGGTTCACACTGAAGCTTTCTTT. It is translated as CASRNHRVHTEAFF.

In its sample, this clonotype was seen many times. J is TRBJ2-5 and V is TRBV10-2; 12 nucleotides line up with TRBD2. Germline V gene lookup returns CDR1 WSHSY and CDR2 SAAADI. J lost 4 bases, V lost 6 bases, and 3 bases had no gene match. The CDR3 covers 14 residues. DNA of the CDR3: TGCGCCAGCAGACTAGCGGGAGGACGAGAGACCCAGTACTTC. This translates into CASRLAGGRETQYF.

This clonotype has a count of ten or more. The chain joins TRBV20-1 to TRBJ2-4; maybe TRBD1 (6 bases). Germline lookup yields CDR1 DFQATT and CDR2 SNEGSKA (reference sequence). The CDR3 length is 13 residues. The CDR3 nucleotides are TGCAGCGGGGACATGCTAGCCAAAAACATTCAGTACTTC. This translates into CSGDMLAKNIQYF.

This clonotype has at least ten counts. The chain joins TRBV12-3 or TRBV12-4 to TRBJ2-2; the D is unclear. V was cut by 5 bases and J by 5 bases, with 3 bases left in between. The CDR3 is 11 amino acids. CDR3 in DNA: TGTGCCAGCAGTCGAACCGGGGAGCTGTTTTTT. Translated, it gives CASSRTGELFF.

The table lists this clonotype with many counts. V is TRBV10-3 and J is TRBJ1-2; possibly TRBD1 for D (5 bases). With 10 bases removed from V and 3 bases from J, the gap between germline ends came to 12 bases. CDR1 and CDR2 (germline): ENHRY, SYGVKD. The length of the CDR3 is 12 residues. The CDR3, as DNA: TGTGCCACTACCGGGACGGACTATGGCTACACCTTC. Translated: CATTGTDYGYTF.

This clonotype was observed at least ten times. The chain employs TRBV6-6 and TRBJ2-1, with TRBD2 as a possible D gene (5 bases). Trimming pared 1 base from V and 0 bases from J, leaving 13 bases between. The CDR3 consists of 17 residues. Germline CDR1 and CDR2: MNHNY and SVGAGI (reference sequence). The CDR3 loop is CASSYFGLTSSYNEQFF. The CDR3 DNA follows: TGTGCCAGCAGTTACTTCGGACTCACCAGCTCCTACAATGAGCAGTTCTTC.

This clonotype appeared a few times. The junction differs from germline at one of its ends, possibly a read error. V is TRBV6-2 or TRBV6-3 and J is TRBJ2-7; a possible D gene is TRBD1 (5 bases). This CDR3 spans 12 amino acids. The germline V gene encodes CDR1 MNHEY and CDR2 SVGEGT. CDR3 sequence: CASGIQGIRLGF. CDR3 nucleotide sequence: TGTGCCAGCGGGATCCAGGGAATAAGGTTGGGCTTC.

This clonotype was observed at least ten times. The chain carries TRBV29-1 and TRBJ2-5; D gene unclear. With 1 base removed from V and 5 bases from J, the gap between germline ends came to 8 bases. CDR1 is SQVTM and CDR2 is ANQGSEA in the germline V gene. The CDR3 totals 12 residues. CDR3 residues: CSVEVNWETQYF. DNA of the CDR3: TGCAGCGTTGAAGTTAACTGGGAGACCCAGTACTTC.

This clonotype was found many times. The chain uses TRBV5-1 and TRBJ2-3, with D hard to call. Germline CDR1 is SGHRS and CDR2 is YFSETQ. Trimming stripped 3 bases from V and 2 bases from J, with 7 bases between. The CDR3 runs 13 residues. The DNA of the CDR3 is TGCGCCAGCAGCTCCTGGAACACAGATACGCAGTATTTT. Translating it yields CASSSWNTDTQYF.

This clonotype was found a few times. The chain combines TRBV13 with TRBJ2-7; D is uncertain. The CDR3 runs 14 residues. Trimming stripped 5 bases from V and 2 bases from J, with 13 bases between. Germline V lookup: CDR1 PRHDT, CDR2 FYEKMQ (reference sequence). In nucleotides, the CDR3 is TGTGCCAGCAGCAATGACATGCCTCCCTACGAGCAGTACTTC. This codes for CASSNDMPPYEQYF.

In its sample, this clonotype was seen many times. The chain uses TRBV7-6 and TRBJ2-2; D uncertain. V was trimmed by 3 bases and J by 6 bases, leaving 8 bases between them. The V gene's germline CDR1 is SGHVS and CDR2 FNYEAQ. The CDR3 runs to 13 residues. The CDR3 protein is CASSFKSAGELFF. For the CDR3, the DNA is TGTGCCAGCAGCTTCAAAAGCGCCGGGGAGCTGTTTTTT.

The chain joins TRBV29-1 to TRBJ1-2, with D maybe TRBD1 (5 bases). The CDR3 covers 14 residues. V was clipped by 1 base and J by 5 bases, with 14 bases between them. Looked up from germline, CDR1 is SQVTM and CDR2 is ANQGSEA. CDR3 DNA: TGCAGCGTTGAAGGGGCAGGGCCCCCTTATGGCTACACCTTC. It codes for CSVEGAGPPYGYTF. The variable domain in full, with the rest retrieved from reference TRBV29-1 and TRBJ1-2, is SAVISQKPSRDICQRGTSLTIQCQVDSQVTMMFWYRQQPGQSLTLIATANQGSEATYESGFVIDKFPISRPNLTFSTLTVSNMSPEDSSIYLCSVEGAGPPYGYTFGSGTRLTVV.

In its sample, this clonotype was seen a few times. The CDR3 DNA is TGTGCCAGCAGACATCCCCTCTCTGGGGCCAACGTCCTGACTTTC. This codes for CASRHPLSGANVLTF. The chain employs TRBV6-6 and TRBJ2-6; D is uncertain. This CDR3 spans 15 amino acids. The germline V gene encodes CDR1 MNHNY and CDR2 SVGAGI (reference sequence). The V end was cut by 6 bases, the J end by 0 bases, with 9 bases between.

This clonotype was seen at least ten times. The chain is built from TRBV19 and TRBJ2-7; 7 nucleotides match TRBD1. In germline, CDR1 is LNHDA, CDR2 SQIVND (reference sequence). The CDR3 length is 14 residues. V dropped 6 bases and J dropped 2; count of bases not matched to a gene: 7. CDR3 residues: CASSTRTGTYEQYF. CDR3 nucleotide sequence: TGTGCCAGTAGCACCAGGACAGGAACCTACGAGCAGTACTTC. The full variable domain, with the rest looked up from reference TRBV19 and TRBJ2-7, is DGGITQSPKYLFRKEGQNVTLSCEQNLNHDAMYWYRQDPGQGLRLIYYSQIVNDFQKGDIAEGYSVSREKKESFPLTVTSAQKNPTAFYLCASSTRTGTYEQYFGPGTRLTVT.

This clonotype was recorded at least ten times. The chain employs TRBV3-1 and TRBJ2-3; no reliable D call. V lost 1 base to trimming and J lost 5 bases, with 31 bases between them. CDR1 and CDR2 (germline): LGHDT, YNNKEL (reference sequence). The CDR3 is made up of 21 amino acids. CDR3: CASSQGQVGRVERAFGDTQYF. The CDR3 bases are TGTGCCAGCAGCCAAGGGCAGGTGGGTCGGGTGGAGCGCGCCTTTGGAGATACGCAGTATTTT.

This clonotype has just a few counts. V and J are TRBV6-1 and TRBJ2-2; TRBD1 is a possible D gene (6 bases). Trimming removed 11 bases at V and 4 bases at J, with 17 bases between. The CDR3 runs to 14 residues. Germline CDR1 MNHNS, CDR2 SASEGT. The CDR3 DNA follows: TGTGCCGGCAAGACAGGACCCCTCACCGGGGAGCTGTTTTTT. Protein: CAGKTGPLTGELFF.

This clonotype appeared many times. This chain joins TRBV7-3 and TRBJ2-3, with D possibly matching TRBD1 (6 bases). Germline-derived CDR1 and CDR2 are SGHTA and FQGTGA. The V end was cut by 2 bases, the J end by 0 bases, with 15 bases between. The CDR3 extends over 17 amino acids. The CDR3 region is CASSLVPTGTSTDTQYF. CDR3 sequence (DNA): TGTGCCAGCAGCTTAGTCCCCACGGGGACAAGCACAGATACGCAGTATTTT.

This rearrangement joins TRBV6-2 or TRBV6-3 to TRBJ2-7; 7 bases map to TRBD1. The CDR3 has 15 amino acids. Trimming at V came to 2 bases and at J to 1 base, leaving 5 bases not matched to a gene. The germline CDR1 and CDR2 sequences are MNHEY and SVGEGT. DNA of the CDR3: TGTGCCAGCAGTTACAAGGCAGGGGGATCCTACGAGCAGTACTTC. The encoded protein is CASSYKAGGSYEQYF.

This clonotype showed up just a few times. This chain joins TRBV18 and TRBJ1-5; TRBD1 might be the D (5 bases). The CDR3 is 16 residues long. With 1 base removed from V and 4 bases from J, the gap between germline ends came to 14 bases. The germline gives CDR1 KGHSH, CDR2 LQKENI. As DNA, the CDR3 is TGTGCCAGCTCACCACGCGAAGGGGTCTCAAATCAGCCCCAGCATTTT. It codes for CASSPREGVSNQPQHF.